Below, 30 T cell receptor beta chains from the same sample are listed, as sequenced in a study of blood T cell repertoires in COVID-19. Only in-frame clones appear in the TCRdb table, and some are missing; sequencing was by immunoSEQ multiplex PCR. The sample consists of some 150,000 clones, 80% to 90% of them appearing once. Sequencing used peripheral blood. The receptors derive from a woman aged 55-69 years with COVID-19, enrolled during active disease.

This CDR3 is CASSLRRVAQGWFNYGYTF. The CDR3 bases are TGTGCCAGCAGCTTAAGAAGAGTGGCACAGGGATGGTTTAACTATGGCTACACCTTC. This chain joins TRBV7-3 and TRBJ1-2; possibly TRBD1 for D (6 bases). CDR3 length equals 19 residues. V lost 1 base to trimming and J lost 1 base, with 22 bases between them. CDR1 and CDR2 from the germline V gene are SGHTA and FQGTGA. Variable domain in full (rest from reference TRBV7-3 and TRBJ1-2): GAGVSQTPSNKVTEKGKYVELRCDPISGHTALYWYRQSLGQGPEFLIYFQGTGAADDSGLPNDRFFAVRPEGSVSTLKIQRTERGDSAVYLCASSLRRVAQGWFNYGYTFGSGTRLTVV.

V and J are TRBV2 and TRBJ1-5; TRBD1 aligns across 9 bases. Per the germline V gene, CDR1 is SNHLY and CDR2 is FYNNEI. V trimming: 8 bases; J trimming: 6 bases; junction bases outside the gene matches: 11. The CDR3 length is 15 residues. CDR3 residues: CASEPRTGVAQPQHF. The DNA of the CDR3 is TGTGCCAGCGAACCGCGGACAGGGGTGGCTCAGCCCCAGCATTTT.

The chain carries TRBV11-3 and TRBJ1-1; no definite D call. Germline assignment: CDR1 SGHNT and CDR2 YENEEA. V gave up 1 base and J gave up 1 base, with 7 bases separating them. This CDR3 contains 14 residues. CDR3 region: CASSLGRRNTEAFF. The CDR3 DNA follows: TGTGCCAGCAGCTTAGGACGGAGGAACACTGAAGCTTTCTTT.

This clone appeared a few times. V is TRBV6-5 and J is TRBJ1-2; perhaps TRBD1 as D (5 bases). This CDR3 is 13 amino acids long. Trimming stripped 4 bases from V and 7 bases from J, with 13 bases between. CDR1 is MNHEY and CDR2 is SVGAGI in the germline V gene. The CDR3, as DNA: TGTGCCAGCAGTTTGGGGGGGGTTTTTGGCTACACCTTC. It translates to CASSLGGVFGYTF.

This chain connects TRBV30 to TRBJ1-1; no definite D call. In germline, CDR1 is GTSNPN, CDR2 SVGIG (reference sequence). CDR3 length: 12 amino acids. Trimming removed 5 bases from V and 1 base from J, with 8 bases in between. CDR3 nucleotide sequence: TGTGCCTGGGACATTTCGAACACTGAAGCTTTCTTT. Its protein product is CAWDISNTEAFF.

A few counts support this clone. The gene calls are TRBV9 and TRBJ2-7, with D maybe TRBD2 (6 bases). Deletions cut 4 bases from V and 3 bases from J, with 17 bases between. This CDR3 region has 15 residues. Germline V gives CDR1 SGDLS, CDR2 YYNGEE. CDR3 residues: CASSLSWRAHYEQYF. DNA of the CDR3: TGTGCCAGCAGCCTTAGTTGGAGGGCCCACTACGAGCAGTACTTC. The full variable domain, in which reference TRBV9 and TRBJ2-7 provide the parts outside the CDR3, is DSGVTQTPKHLITATGQRVTLRCSPRSGDLSVYWYQQSLDQGLQFLIQYYNGEERAKGNILERFSAQQFPDLHSELNLSSLELGDSALYFCASSLSWRAHYEQYFGPGTRLTVT.

This clone occurred once. V usage is TRBV4-3 and J usage is TRBJ2-1; weak D call: TRBD1 (5 bases). This CDR3 is built from 15 residues. V dropped 4 bases and J dropped 6 bases, with 16 bases sitting between them. CDR1 LGHNA and CDR2 YSLEER come from the germline V gene. For the CDR3, the DNA is TGCGCCAGCAGCCCGGGCGTGGGGCCTGGCAATGAGCAGTTCTTC. The encoded protein is CASSPGVGPGNEQFF.

The chain links TRBV10-3 to TRBJ2-2, with 10 bases fitting TRBD2. Germline CDR1 is ENHRY and CDR2 is SYGVKD. The V and J ends lost 0 bases and 7 bases, in that order; junction bases with no gene match: 5. CDR3 length: 16 amino acids. In DNA, the CDR3 is TGTGCCATCAGTGAGTCTCGGACTAGCGGACACGGGGAGCTGTTTTTT. The encoded protein is CAISESRTSGHGELFF.

V gene TRBV25-1 combines with J gene TRBJ1-1; the match to TRBD1 covers 8 bases. The CDR3 length is 14 residues. The ends lost 5 bases at V and 1 base at J; junction bases unmatched: 3. The germline CDR1 and CDR2 sequences are MGHDK and SYGVNS. CDR3 region: CASSLRGRNTEAFF. The CDR3 DNA follows: TGTGCCAGCAGTCTCAGGGGGCGGAACACTGAAGCTTTCTTT.

This rearrangement joins TRBV29-1 to TRBJ1-2, with 9 bases identical to TRBD1. This CDR3 is 12 amino acids long. The trim removed 5 bases at V and 8 bases at J, leaving 6 bases unmatched. CDR1 is SQVTM, CDR2 ANQGSEA, per germline. Here the CDR3 DNA reads TGCAGCGTTACTAGGGACAGGGTAGGCTACACCTTC. Translated, it gives CSVTRDRVGYTF.

The chain links TRBV29-1 to TRBJ2-2; D uncertain. CDR1 SQVTM and CDR2 ANQGSEA come from the germline V gene. V lost 5 bases and J 4 bases, leaving 11 bases between the germline ends. This CDR3 is built from 13 residues. The CDR3 DNA reads as TGCAGCGTTCAAACGCAGTTCACCGGGGAGCTGTTTTTT. Protein product: CSVQTQFTGELFF.

The V call is TRBV4-1, the J call TRBJ2-4; tentative D call: TRBD2 (6 bases). V lost 4 bases to trimming and J lost 8 bases, with 21 bases between them. In germline, CDR1 is MGHRA, CDR2 YSYEKL. The CDR3 totals 16 residues. CDR3 residues: CASSPRTGGVRDIQYF. The CDR3, as DNA: TGCGCCAGCAGCCCCCGGACCGGAGGGGTTAGAGACATTCAGTACTTC.

The chain employs TRBV18 and TRBJ1-2; D is undetermined. V dropped 0 bases and J dropped 7 bases, with 12 bases sitting between them. Germline values: CDR1 KGHSH, CDR2 LQKENI. The CDR3 has 14 residues. The chain's CDR3 is CASSPPTGVSGYTF. The CDR3 nucleotides read TGTGCCAGCTCACCACCAACGGGAGTGAGTGGCTACACCTTC.

V is TRBV6-6 and J is TRBJ1-3; maybe TRBD1 (6 bases). V lost 6 bases and J 4 bases, leaving 16 bases between the germline ends. The CDR3 length is 15 residues. Germline CDR1 MNHNY, CDR2 SVGAGI (reference sequence). The CDR3 sequence: CASRRQDVKGNTIYF. The CDR3 DNA reads TGTGCCAGCAGGAGACAGGATGTAAAAGGAAACACCATATATTTT.

The genes are TRBV11-2 and TRBJ1-1, with a possible D match to TRBD1 (5 bases). Looked up from germline, CDR1 is SGHAT and CDR2 is FQNNGV. The CDR3 contains 13 residues. The ends were cut back, 5 bases at V and 1 base at J, with 8 bases in the middle. CDR3 sequence: CASSQQANTEAFF. Written as DNA, the CDR3 is TGTGCCAGCAGCCAACAGGCGAACACTGAAGCTTTCTTT.

This clone was recorded a few times. The rearrangement links TRBV6-5 to TRBJ2-7; TRBD2 might be the D (6 bases). V was pared by 6 bases and J by 5 bases, with 20 bases between. The CDR3 has 15 amino acids. The germline V gene encodes CDR1 MNHEY and CDR2 SVGAGI. For the CDR3, the DNA is TGTGCCAGCAGCGACCGGGGACTGACGGCCCACGAGCAGTACTTC. The encoded protein is CASSDRGLTAHEQYF.

This clone has a single count. DNA for the CDR3: TGTGCCAGCAGCTTTTGGGACAGGGGCCACGAGCAGTACTTC. Translated: CASSFWDRGHEQYF. The V call is TRBV7-9, the J call TRBJ2-7; 10 bases map to TRBD1. The CDR3 has 14 amino acids. From germline, CDR1 is SEHNR and CDR2 FQNEAQ (reference sequence). The V gene end was trimmed by 3 bases and the J gene end by 5 bases; junction bases not matched to a gene: 4.

The J gene is TRBJ1-2, the V gene TRBV6-5; TRBD1 is a possible D gene (5 bases). Per the germline V gene, CDR1 is MNHEY and CDR2 is SVGAGI. The CDR3 is 14 residues long. V lost 7 bases and J lost 4, with 16 bases in between. The chain's CDR3 is CASKLGTGGYGYTF. In DNA, the CDR3 is TGTGCCAGCAAATTAGGAACAGGCGGCTATGGCTACACCTTC.

The chain couples TRBV4-1 to TRBJ1-3, with TRBD1 matching 12 bases. This CDR3 has 16 amino acids. Per germline, CDR1 MGHRA and CDR2 YSYEKL. V trimming: 3 bases; J trimming: 4 bases; junction bases outside the gene matches: 4. The CDR3 DNA reads as TGCGCCAGCAGCCAGGGACAGGGGGCAGGAGGAAACACCATATATTTT. Translated: CASSQGQGAGGNTIYF.

In this sample, this clone turned up once. V and J are TRBV6-5 and TRBJ1-4; D is unclear. Germline assignment: CDR1 MNHEY and CDR2 SVGAGI. V lost 4 bases and J 1 base, leaving 13 bases between the germline ends. This CDR3 spans 16 amino acids. The CDR3 protein is CASSLKLRGTNEKLFF. The CDR3 DNA reads TGTGCCAGCAGTTTGAAACTCCGGGGAACTAATGAAAAACTGTTTTTT.

The sample holds one count of this clone. V is TRBV3-1 (or the pseudogene TRBV3-2) and J is TRBJ1-2, with a weak D call TRBD1 (5 bases). The CDR3 covers 14 residues. Per the germline V gene, CDR1 is LGHDT and CDR2 is YNNKEL (reference sequence). The germline V and J ends were trimmed by 0 bases and 4 bases, with 9 bases remaining between them. The CDR3 nucleotides read TGTGCCAGCAGCCAAGAGGCAGGGATCTATGGCTACACCTTC. This codes for CASSQEAGIYGYTF.

The chain employs TRBV7-6 and TRBJ2-3; 7 bases map to TRBD1. The germline CDR1 and CDR2 sequences are SGHVS and FNYEAQ. V was clipped by 5 bases and J by 4 bases; unmatched bases: 9. The CDR3 consists of 15 residues. This chain's CDR3 is CASSLQDRRSDTQYF. The CDR3 DNA reads TGTGCCAGCAGCCTCCAGGACAGGCGTTCAGATACGCAGTATTTT.

The CDR3 protein is CASSPKHSAGGPFSYEQYF. Written as DNA, the CDR3 is TGTGCCAGCAGCCCCAAGCATTCAGCGGGGGGGCCTTTCTCCTACGAGCAGTACTTC. The rearrangement joins TRBV3-1 (or the pseudogene TRBV3-2) to TRBJ2-7; 10 bases are shared with TRBD2. CDR1 is LGHDT, CDR2 YNNKEL, per germline (reference sequence). This CDR3 contains 19 residues. With V trimmed by 4 bases and J by 0 bases, 15 bases remained unmatched.

The chain is built from TRBV13 and TRBJ1-2; 7 bases agree with TRBD1. CDR3 length: 15 residues. CDR1 PRHDT and CDR2 FYEKMQ come from the germline V gene (reference sequence). The ends lost 5 bases at V and 4 bases at J; junction bases unmatched: 10. CDR3 loop: CASSKGDRRIYGYTF. DNA of the CDR3: TGTGCCAGCAGCAAAGGGGACAGACGCATCTATGGCTACACCTTC.

This chain uses TRBV11-2 with TRBJ1-3; possibly TRBD1 for D (5 bases). CDR1 and CDR2 from the germline V gene are SGHAT and FQNNGV. This CDR3 contains 16 residues. Trimming stripped 5 bases from V and 4 bases from J, with 18 bases between. The CDR3: CASSTTNTGPGNTIYF. CDR3 nucleotides: TGTGCCAGCAGCACCACCAATACAGGACCCGGAAACACCATATATTTT. Combining the CDR3 with reference TRBV11-2 and TRBJ1-3 gives the whole variable domain EAGVAQSPRYKIIEKRQSVAFWCNPISGHATLYWYQQILGQGPKLLIQFQNNGVVDDSQLPKDRFSAERLKGVDSTLKIQPAKLEDSAVYLCASSTTNTGPGNTIYFGEGSWLTVV.

V is TRBV5-1 and J is TRBJ2-2; the match to TRBD1 covers 7 bases. The germline V gene has CDR1 SGHRS and CDR2 YFSETQ. The CDR3 has 13 residues. The junction had 8 bases not matched to a gene; V was cut back by 4 bases and J by 11 bases. The CDR3 DNA follows: TGCGCCAGCAGCCGACAGGGCTATCTCGAGCTGTTTTTT. Translating it yields CASSRQGYLELFF.

The chain combines TRBV9 with TRBJ2-5; TRBD2 is a possible D gene (5 bases). The germline V gene has CDR1 SGDLS and CDR2 YYNGEE. The CDR3 has 13 amino acids. V was cut by 3 bases and J by 4 bases, with 10 bases left in between. The CDR3 DNA is TGTGCCAGCAGCGGGCTAGCAGGAGAGACCCAGTACTTC. This codes for CASSGLAGETQYF.

The rearrangement joins TRBV4-3 to TRBJ1-3, with D possibly being TRBD1 (5 bases). This CDR3 region has 15 residues. Germline V CDR1 and CDR2: LGHNA, YSLEER. V gave up 0 bases and J gave up 2 bases, with 8 bases separating them. The CDR3 is CASSQDRVTGNTIYF. CDR3 nucleotides: TGCGCCAGCAGCCAAGACAGGGTTACTGGAAACACCATATATTTT.

This sequence joins TRBV7-8 and TRBJ1-1, with 8 bases identical to TRBD1. V dropped 4 bases and J dropped 1; count of bases not matched to a gene: 2. CDR1 is SGHVS, CDR2 FQNEAQ, per germline. The CDR3 runs to 14 residues. DNA for the CDR3: TGTGCCAGCAGCTCAGGACAGGGGAACACTGAAGCTTTCTTT. Its translation is CASSSGQGNTEAFF.

The V gene is TRBV9, the J gene TRBJ1-2, with D unresolved. Per the germline V gene, CDR1 is SGDLS and CDR2 is YYNGEE. The germline V and J ends were trimmed by 5 bases and 0 bases, with 14 bases remaining between them. The CDR3 runs to 15 residues. CDR3 DNA: TGTGCCAGCAGTCGTGGGAGGGCATCTAACTATGGCTACACCTTC. Translated: CASSRGRASNYGYTF.